This T cell receptor beta chain stems from a study of T cells in localized non-small cell lung cancer. Remarks on this clone: Its antigen remains unknown.

Only in-frame clones appear in the TCRdb table, and some are missing; sequencing was by immunoSEQ multiplex PCR. The sample contains approximately 83,000 clones, roughly 91% of which appear only once. Trimming took off 5 bases at V and 2 bases at J, with 15 bases between the two ends. This CDR3 region has 15 residues. Germline CDR1 is SEHNR and CDR2 is FQNEAQ (reference sequence). Study-wide results and limits: Among the top 100 tumor clones, a median around 57 appeared in adjacent lung. Analysis by sequencing included only one tumor region, so heterogeneity remains possible. Maximal T cell clonality occurred in uninvolved adjacent lung, with tumor ranking below it.

The chain couples TRBV7-9 to TRBJ1-2; a possible D gene is TRBD1 (5 bases). The origin of this receptor is a woman aged 35 to 70 with stage I squamous cell lung carcinoma. The source material was peripheral blood, sampled before any cancer treatment. The CDR3 coding sequence is TGTGCCAGCAGCCCCCCGGGGACGGCAAACTATGGCTACACCTTC. Amino acids: CASSPPGTANYGYTF.